These 4 T cell receptor beta chains came from one sample sequenced in a study of regulatory T cells in long-lasting Graves disease. Sequencing libraries for TCR beta were prepared with iRepertoire HTBI primers and Arm-PCR of CDR3 regions. TCRdb re-called the multiplex PCR reads with MiXCR, one entry per CDR3 protein. Counted here are 450,000 to 600,000 distinct CDR3 sequences, approximately 12% occurring once; the ten biggest clones make up roughly a tenth. Described time point: newly diagnosed GD, antithyroid drugs for less than 3 months. PBMC RNA served as the TCR library source. Separately, the same data were catalogued under a study of T cells in Graves' hyperthyroidism and ophthalmopathy.

The sequencing here drew on peripheral blood mononuclear cells (PBMCs), taken at new diagnosis, from a patient treated with antithyroid drugs. The origin of the receptors is a man aged 25-45 years with Graves disease.

V gene TRBV2 combines with J gene TRBJ2-2; TRBD2 agrees at 10 bases. Germline CDR1 is SNHLY and CDR2 is FYNNEI. CDR3 size: 15 residues. Germline trimming cut 6 bases from V and 5 bases from J; bases unmatched to any gene: 6. The CDR3 DNA is TGTGCCAGCAGATCGACTAGCGGGCAGACCGGGGAGCTGTTTTTT. Its translation: CASRSTSGQTGELFF.

This clonotype was counted many times. The chain carries TRBV18 and TRBJ1-5; D gene uncertain. Germline CDR1 and CDR2: KGHSH and LQKENI. The CDR3 spans 15 residues. Trimming stripped 3 bases from V and 1 base from J, with 10 bases between. The CDR3 nucleotides read TGTGCCAGCTCACCCCAGGACGGAAGCAATCAGCCCCAGCATTTT. This codes for CASSPQDGSNQPQHF.

The table lists this clonotype with many counts. The chain carries TRBV7-2 and TRBJ2-4, with a weak D call TRBD1 (6 bases). Germline V lookup: CDR1 SGHTA, CDR2 FQGNSA. Trimming removed 5 bases from V and 7 bases from J, with 18 bases in between. The CDR3 is 15 amino acids. The DNA for the CDR3 is TGTGCCAGCAGCCGGGATAGACAGGCGCCGAACATTCAGTACTTC. Protein product: CASSRDRQAPNIQYF.

This clonotype came up many times. This chain joins TRBV7-2 and TRBJ2-7; TRBD2 agrees at 13 bases. The germline CDR1 and CDR2 sequences are SGHTA and FQGNSA. With V trimmed by 5 bases and J by 4 bases, 5 bases remained unmatched. The CDR3 loop spans 15 amino acids. In nucleotides, the CDR3 is TGTGCCAGCAGCGCTACTAGCGGGAGGGCTTACGAGCAGTACTTC. Amino acid sequence: CASSATSGRAYEQYF.